This T cell receptor (beta chain) was identified in a study of blood T cells in healthy people across ages. Sample-barcoded 5' priming and a J-beta primer mix drove a second PCR of roughly 7 to 11 cycles. TCRdb reprocessed the 5' RACE reads via MiXCR and lists one record per CDR3 protein. The data contain roughly 730,000 distinct CDR3 sequences, approximately 60% of them singletons. With respect to this clonotype: Its antigen is not identified.

General observations from the study: Considered underestimates were the diversity estimates obtained from one million T cells. Strong correlation existed between TCR beta diversity and naive T cell percentage.

The germline V and J ends were trimmed by 11 bases and 4 bases, with 17 bases remaining between them. Germline V gene data show CDR1 as SNHLY and CDR2 as FYNNEI. CDR3 size: 13 residues. The clonotype was recovered from a man in his forties in good health. The rearrangement links TRBV2 to TRBJ1-2; D unresolved. Sequenced sample: blood. Written as DNA, the CDR3 is TGTGCCGGCACTAGGGATGTCATCTATGGCTACACCTTC. Its protein product is CAGTRDVIYGYTF.